These T cell receptor beta chains were read from a single sample in a study of T cell responses to AZD1222 COVID-19 vaccine. TCRdb's copy holds only in-frame clones and misses some; the assay was immunoSEQ multiplex PCR. The top ten hold roughly 1.7% of the sample, which has more than 150,000 clones, 90% to 95% seen once. Sequencing used peripheral blood, obtained 28 days after the second AZD1222 dose. These receptors all come from an adult who received the AZD1222 COVID-19 vaccine. The CDR3 runs from the conserved cysteine through the conserved F or W. Fields, in order: clone size, D gene, J gene, V gene, CDR3 DNA, CDR3 protein. The D gene is left open where the match is weak. Size tells how often a clone was seen (once, few, many) or the class of an expanded clone, and some rows leave it out.

- TRBD1 TRBJ2-5 TRBV13 TGTGCCAGCAGCTTGGACAGGAGCCAAGAGACCCAGTACTTC CASSLDRSQETQYF
- TRBD2 TRBJ2-5 TRBV10-3 TGTGCCATCAGTGAGAATAGCGGGGGTGAGACCCAGTACTTC CAISENSGGETQYF
- - TRBJ2-1 TRBV5-8 TGTGCCAGCAGCTTGGTATTTCACAATGAGCAGTTCTTC CASSLVFHNEQFF
- TRBD1 TRBJ1-4 TRBV19 TGTGCCAGTAGTCCACAGGGGACCCATGAAAAACTGTTTTTT CASSPQGTHEKLFF
- - TRBJ2-7 TRBV19 TGTGCCAGTAGTCTGGCAGGGGGGTCCTACGAGCAGTACTTC CASSLAGGSYEQYF
few TRBD2 TRBJ2-7 TRBV10-1 TGCGCCAGCAGACCTCGGGGAGGGCCCTACGAGCAGTACTTC CASRPRGGPYEQYF
- TRBD2 TRBJ2-7 TRBV6-5 TGTGCCAGCAGAACCGGGACTAGCGCCTACGAGCAGTACTTC CASRTGTSAYEQYF
- - TRBJ2-6 TRBV2 TGTGCCAGCAGGAGGGACGGAGGCTCTGGGGCCAACGTCCTGACTTTC CASRRDGGSGANVLTF
- TRBD2 TRBJ2-2 TRBV3-1/TRBV3-2 TGTGCCAGCAGCCAAGGTCCTCTCACTAGCGGGGGCACCGGGGAGCTGTTTTTT CASSQGPLTSGGTGELFF
once TRBD1 TRBJ1-2 TRBV6-5 TGTGCCAGCAGTCCACTACGACAGGGAGGCTATGGCTACACCTTC CASSPLRQGGYGYTF
- - TRBJ2-3 TRBV25-1 TGTGCCAGCAGTGAACCTACCCCTGGACAGAACACAGATACGCAGTATTTT CASSEPTPGQNTDTQYF
- - TRBJ1-3 TRBV11-2 TGTGCCAGCAGCCTTAAATTGGTTCTGGAAAACACCATATATTTT CASSLKLVLENTIYF
- - TRBJ2-3 TRBV9 TGTGCCAGCAGCGTAGGGACTGCCACTTGGACGCAGTATTTT CASSVGTATWTQYF
- - TRBJ1-6 TRBV25-1 TGTGCCAGCAGTCTAAGGATGGGGAATTCACCCCTCCACTTT CASSLRMGNSPLHF
- - TRBJ1-6 TRBV14 TGTGCCAGCACCCGTTCGGAACGATCACCCCTCCACTTT CASTRSERSPLHF
- TRBD2 TRBJ2-5 TRBV5-1 TGCGCCAGCAGCTCCCTTAGCGGGGGGGAGACCCAGTACTTC CASSSLSGGETQYF
- - TRBJ2-1 TRBV2 TGTGCCAGCAGTGAAGTGACACTGTACTCCTACAATGAGCAGTTCTTC CASSEVTLYSYNEQFF